This entry lists 28 T cell receptor beta chains sequenced from one sample in a study of shared clonotypes between healthy human individuals. Only in-frame clones appear in the TCRdb table, and some are missing; sequencing was by immunoSEQ multiplex PCR. The sample has roughly 2,300,000 clones, less than 95% seen once; the top ten hold around 0.38%. Sequences were obtained from naive CD4+ T cells from PBMCs. This sample's subset: CD45RA+ positively selected. The receptors derive from a man aged 18 to 30 in good health. Some clones in this sample may be carry-over from other donors' samples.

The V gene is TRBV9, the J gene TRBJ1-5; 7 bases are a match to TRBD1. The CDR3 has 14 residues. Germline V CDR1 and CDR2: SGDLS, YYNGEE. Germline trimming cut 5 bases from V and 1 base from J; bases unmatched to any gene: 3. CDR3 DNA sequence: TGTGCCAGCAGTCTGACAGGGAGCAATCAGCCCCAGCATTTT. Protein: CASSLTGSNQPQHF.

This clone was seen just once. Other DNA sequences within the sample encode an identical CDR3. V gene TRBV28 combines with J gene TRBJ1-5; D is unresolved. The CDR3 loop spans 12 amino acids. Trimming cost V 1 base and J 7 bases, with 5 bases left between them. Per the germline V gene, CDR1 is MDHEN and CDR2 is SYDVKM. The DNA of the CDR3 is TGTGCCAGCAGTTTATTGGAACAGCCCCAGCATTTT. Protein sequence: CASSLLEQPQHF.

DNA for the CDR3: TGTGCCAGCAGCACAGGACAGGGAACAGAGACCCAGTACTTC. Encoded protein: CASSTGQGTETQYF. This sequence joins TRBV5-4 and TRBJ2-5, with 8 bases lining up with TRBD1. Germline V gene data show CDR1 as SGHNT and CDR2 as YYREEE (reference sequence). Trimming took 4 bases from V and 4 from J; bases not matched to a gene: 6. CDR3 length: 14 residues.

The chain has TRBV2 and TRBJ1-1, with unresolved D. Germline values: CDR1 SNHLY, CDR2 FYNNEI. The V gene lost 4 bases and the J gene lost 0 bases, with 9 bases spanning the gap. This CDR3 region has 14 residues. CDR3 sequence: CASSVKLMNTEAFF. The CDR3 DNA reads TGTGCCAGCAGTGTCAAACTAATGAACACTGAAGCTTTCTTT.

J is TRBJ1-1 and V is TRBV7-2; D is unresolved. The CDR3 has 12 residues. V lost 5 bases to trimming and J lost 7 bases, with 11 bases between them. Germline CDR1 reads SGHTA; CDR2 reads FQGNSA. CDR3 amino acids: CASSPHQREAFF. DNA for the CDR3: TGTGCCAGCAGCCCACATCAGCGTGAAGCTTTCTTT.

In its sample, this clone was seen a few times. This sample includes further DNA sequences coding for the same CDR3. This rearrangement joins TRBV5-1 to TRBJ2-6; no definite D call. The germline V gene encodes CDR1 SGHRS and CDR2 YFSETQ. Trimming took 0 bases from V and 0 from J, leaving 4 bases between them. This CDR3 has 15 amino acids. CDR3 residues: CASSLGGSGANVLTF. The CDR3 DNA sequence: TGCGCCAGCAGCTTGGGAGGCTCTGGGGCCAACGTCCTGACTTTC. The full variable domain, rest sourced from reference TRBV5-1 and TRBJ2-6, is KAGVTQTPRYLIKTRGQQVTLSCSPISGHRSVSWYQQTPGQGLQFLFEYFSETQRNKGNFPGRFSGRQFSNSRSEMNVSTLELGDSALYLCASSLGGSGANVLTFGAGSRLTVL.

The V gene is TRBV18, the J gene TRBJ2-5, with TRBD2 identical over 10 bases. V lost 1 base and J lost 4; bases outside the gene matches: 9. Germline V gives CDR1 KGHSH, CDR2 LQKENI. The CDR3 consists of 17 residues. This chain's CDR3 is CASSPQVASGRGETQYF. DNA for the CDR3: TGTGCCAGCTCACCACAGGTCGCTAGCGGGAGAGGAGAGACCCAGTACTTC.

The rearrangement uses TRBV2 and TRBJ2-7; 10 nucleotides line up with TRBD1. Germline trimming cut 7 bases from V and 5 bases from J; bases unmatched to any gene: 8. Germline V gene lookup returns CDR1 SNHLY and CDR2 FYNNEI. The CDR3 has 14 residues. The CDR3 here is CASKPGTGEDEQYF. The CDR3 region has the DNA TGTGCCAGCAAACCAGGGACAGGGGAGGACGAGCAGTACTTC.

J is TRBJ1-1 and V is TRBV5-1; D gene ambiguous. The CDR3 contains 13 residues. Germline assignment: CDR1 SGHRS and CDR2 YFSETQ. V was clipped by 2 bases and J by 4 bases, with 9 bases between them. The CDR3 loop is CASSFGYSTEAFF. The DNA for the CDR3 is TGCGCCAGCAGCTTTGGGTACTCCACTGAAGCTTTCTTT. The full variable domain, its missing parts supplied by reference TRBV5-1 and TRBJ1-1, is KAGVTQTPRYLIKTRGQQVTLSCSPISGHRSVSWYQQTPGQGLQFLFEYFSETQRNKGNFPGRFSGRQFSNSRSEMNVSTLELGDSALYLCASSFGYSTEAFFGQGTRLTVV.

This clone was found a few times. Other DNA sequences in the same sample also yield this CDR3. The chain recombines TRBV28 with TRBJ2-7; D ambiguous. The CDR3 runs to 11 residues. Trimming left V 6 bases short and J 2 bases short, with 5 bases between. Germline-derived CDR1 and CDR2 are MDHEN and SYDVKM. CDR3 sequence (DNA): TGTGCCAGCAGGGGGACCTACGAGCAGTACTTC. Its translation is CASRGTYEQYF.

The V and J genes are TRBV7-2 and TRBJ2-3, with 10 bases aligning to TRBD2. Germline CDR1 reads SGHTA; CDR2 reads FQGNSA. Trimming took 2 bases from V and 5 from J; bases not matched to a gene: 7. CDR3 length: 16 amino acids. Here the CDR3 DNA reads TGTGCCAGCAGCTTACTAGCGGGAGTTGTTAGAGATACGCAGTATTTT. Translated: CASSLLAGVVRDTQYF.

Details on this clone: This specimen includes other DNA sequences encoding the same CDR3. This chain uses TRBV5-1 with TRBJ2-5; tentatively, D is TRBD1 (6 bases). The CDR3 covers 14 residues. Deletions cut 4 bases from V and 2 bases from J, with 12 bases between. Germline CDR1 and CDR2: SGHRS and YFSETQ. This chain's CDR3 is CASSLLGGQETQYF. DNA of the CDR3: TGCGCCAGCAGCCTCTTAGGGGGACAAGAGACCCAGTACTTC.

CDR3 protein: CATSGRLAGGSEETQYF. The CDR3 coding sequence is TGTGCCACCAGCGGTCGACTAGCGGGAGGCTCGGAAGAGACCCAGTACTTC. The gene calls are TRBV15 and TRBJ2-5; 13 nucleotides agree with TRBD2. The length of the CDR3 is 17 residues. Looked up from germline, CDR1 is LNHNV and CDR2 is YYDKDF (reference sequence). Trimming removed 5 bases from V and 3 bases from J; junction bases left unmatched: 9. Full variable domain (missing parts from reference TRBV15 and TRBJ2-5): DAMVIQNPRYQVTQFGKPVTLSCSQTLNHNVMYWYQQKSSQAPKLLFHYYDKDFNNEADTPDNFQSRRPNTSFCFLDIRSPGLGDTAMYLCATSGRLAGGSEETQYFGPGTRLLVL.

The genes are TRBV11-2 and TRBJ1-1, with TRBD1 matching 8 bases. Germline CDR1 is SGHAT and CDR2 is FQNNGV. V lost 5 bases, J lost 4 bases, and 6 bases stayed unmatched. The CDR3 has 14 amino acids. CDR3 residues: CASSSQGAGTEAFF. CDR3 nucleotide sequence: TGTGCCAGCAGCAGTCAGGGGGCCGGCACTGAAGCTTTCTTT.

The chain carries TRBV12-5 and TRBJ1-2; D not certain. Trimming stripped 3 bases from V and 8 bases from J, with 10 bases between. CDR1 is LGHNT, CDR2 FRNRAP, per germline. The CDR3 runs 12 residues. Here the CDR3 DNA reads TGTGCTAGTGGTTTTAACTGGAGGGGCTACACCTTC. As protein: CASGFNWRGYTF.

The chain links TRBV11-3 to TRBJ2-7, with 11 bases lining up with TRBD1. Trimming at V came to 4 bases and at J to 0 bases, leaving 2 bases not matched to a gene. This CDR3 is built from 15 residues. Germline V lookup: CDR1 SGHNT, CDR2 YENEEA. In nucleotides, the CDR3 is TGTGCCAGCAGCTCCGGGACAGGGGGCTCCTACGAGCAGTACTTC. Translated, it gives CASSSGTGGSYEQYF.

The chain recombines TRBV5-1 with TRBJ2-5; 14 bases align to TRBD2. CDR1 and CDR2 from the germline V gene are SGHRS and YFSETQ. CDR3 length: 18 residues. After removal of 1 base from V and 1 base from J, the junction contained 6 bases not matched to a gene. The CDR3 here is CASSLQGLAGAVQETQYF. As DNA, the CDR3 is TGCGCCAGCAGCTTGCAGGGACTAGCGGGAGCCGTCCAAGAGACCCAGTACTTC.

Concerning this clone: Other DNA sequences within the sample encode an identical CDR3. V and J are TRBV9 and TRBJ2-1; 9 bases align to TRBD2. Unmatched junction bases numbered 4, after V lost 2 bases and J lost 4 bases. Germline CDR1 SGDLS, CDR2 YYNGEE. This CDR3 spans 15 amino acids. CDR3 bases: TGTGCCAGCAGCGTTAGCGGGAGTCTGTACAATGAGCAGTTCTTC. This encodes CASSVSGSLYNEQFF.

On this clone: Other DNA sequences in the sample encode the same CDR3. The gene calls are TRBV28 and TRBJ1-3; TRBD1 matches at 12 bases. The trim removed 8 bases at V and 2 bases at J, leaving 1 base unmatched. The CDR3 spans 14 residues. The germline V gene has CDR1 MDHEN and CDR2 SYDVKM. This chain's CDR3 is CASRDRGPGNTIYF. The CDR3 DNA follows: TGTGCCAGCCGGGACAGGGGGCCTGGAAACACCATATATTTT. Using reference TRBV28 and TRBJ1-3 for the parts outside the CDR3, the full variable domain is DVKVTQSSRYLVKRTGEKVFLECVQDMDHENMFWYRQDPGLGLRLIYFSYDVKMKEKGDIPEGYSVSREKKERFSLILESASTNQTSMYLCASRDRGPGNTIYFGEGSWLTVV.

DNA of the CDR3: TGCGCCAGCAGCTACGGGACTGCAATCGGGACAGATACGCAGTATTTT. This sequence encodes CASSYGTAIGTDTQYF. This chain connects TRBV5-1 to TRBJ2-3; tentatively, D is TRBD2 (6 bases). Germline values: CDR1 SGHRS, CDR2 YFSETQ. This CDR3 is built from 16 residues. Trimming took off 3 bases at V and 3 bases at J, with 17 bases between the two ends.

This sequence joins TRBV19 and TRBJ1-5, with 11 bases aligning to TRBD1. Germline V gives CDR1 LNHDA, CDR2 SQIVND (reference sequence). This CDR3 is 18 amino acids long. V lost 4 bases to trimming and J lost 4 bases; unmatched junction nucleotides: 12. The CDR3 sequence is CASSKTGTGGVGNQPQHF. In nucleotides, the CDR3 is TGTGCCAGTAGTAAAACCGGGACAGGGGGAGTCGGTAATCAGCCCCAGCATTTT.

On this clone: This sample includes further DNA sequences coding for the same CDR3. The chain is built from TRBV6-5 and TRBJ1-3; perhaps TRBD1 as D (6 bases). Germline V lookup: CDR1 MNHEY, CDR2 SVGAGI. The CDR3 has 15 residues. The V gene lost 6 bases and the J gene lost 4 bases, with 16 bases spanning the gap. The CDR3 bases are TGTGCCAGCAGCCTGGACAGAAGAACCGGAAACACCATATATTTT. Translation gives CASSLDRRTGNTIYF.

The gene calls are TRBV20-1 and TRBJ2-5; D not certain. The V and J ends lost 6 bases and 5 bases respectively, with 10 bases between them. The CDR3 extends over 11 amino acids. Germline CDR1 is DFQATT and CDR2 is SNEGSKA (reference sequence). CDR3 protein: CSATPQETQYF. DNA of the CDR3: TGCAGTGCCACGCCTCAGGAGACCCAGTACTTC.

The genes are TRBV5-6 and TRBJ2-1; possible D gene TRBD2, 5 bases. This CDR3 has 14 amino acids. Trimming left V 1 base short and J 3 bases short, with 8 bases between. The germline CDR1 and CDR2 sequences are SGHDT and YYEEEE. The CDR3 DNA reads as TGTGCCAGCAGCTTGCCCCGGGGCTACAATGAGCAGTTCTTC. This gives the protein CASSLPRGYNEQFF.

Turning to this clone: The same CDR3 also results from other DNA sequences found in this sample. The rearrangement uses TRBV5-1 and TRBJ1-2, with 11 positions matching TRBD1. V trimming: 5 bases; J trimming: 7 bases; junction bases outside the gene matches: 7. CDR1 and CDR2 (germline): SGHRS, YFSETQ. The CDR3 totals 14 residues. The CDR3 nucleotides are TGCGCCAGCAGTCTTGGACAGGGGGCTTCTGGCTACACCTTC. Protein product: CASSLGQGASGYTF. The full variable domain, with the rest looked up from reference TRBV5-1 and TRBJ1-2, is KAGVTQTPRYLIKTRGQQVTLSCSPISGHRSVSWYQQTPGQGLQFLFEYFSETQRNKGNFPGRFSGRQFSNSRSEMNVSTLELGDSALYLCASSLGQGASGYTFGSGTRLTVV.

This chain uses TRBV28 with TRBJ1-1; the D is unclear. V lost 6 bases and J 1 base, leaving 12 bases between the germline ends. CDR1 and CDR2 from the germline V gene are MDHEN and SYDVKM. The CDR3 spans 14 residues. CDR3 in DNA: TGTGCCAGCAGGAACGAAGGATCGAACACTGAAGCTTTCTTT. It yields the protein CASRNEGSNTEAFF. Full variable domain (remainder filled in from reference TRBV28 and TRBJ1-1): DVKVTQSSRYLVKRTGEKVFLECVQDMDHENMFWYRQDPGLGLRLIYFSYDVKMKEKGDIPEGYSVSREKKERFSLILESASTNQTSMYLCASRNEGSNTEAFFGQGTRLTVV.

This rearrangement joins TRBV7-9 to TRBJ2-7; 9 bases match TRBD1. Germline CDR1 is SEHNR and CDR2 is FQNEAQ (reference sequence). This CDR3 is 12 amino acids long. V lost 5 bases and J lost 12; bases outside the gene matches: 8. The CDR3 DNA reads TGTGCCAGCAGCATTGAACCGGGACAGGGGTACTTC. Translation: CASSIEPGQGYF.

The chain has TRBV7-9 and TRBJ2-1, with 8 bases fitting TRBD2. The germline V gene has CDR1 SEHNR and CDR2 FQNEAQ (reference sequence). Unmatched junction bases numbered 10, after V lost 5 bases and J lost 7 bases. The length of the CDR3 is 15 residues. This CDR3 reads CASSPRGTRSNEQFF. The CDR3 DNA reads TGTGCCAGCAGCCCAAGGGGGACTAGAAGTAATGAGCAGTTCTTC.